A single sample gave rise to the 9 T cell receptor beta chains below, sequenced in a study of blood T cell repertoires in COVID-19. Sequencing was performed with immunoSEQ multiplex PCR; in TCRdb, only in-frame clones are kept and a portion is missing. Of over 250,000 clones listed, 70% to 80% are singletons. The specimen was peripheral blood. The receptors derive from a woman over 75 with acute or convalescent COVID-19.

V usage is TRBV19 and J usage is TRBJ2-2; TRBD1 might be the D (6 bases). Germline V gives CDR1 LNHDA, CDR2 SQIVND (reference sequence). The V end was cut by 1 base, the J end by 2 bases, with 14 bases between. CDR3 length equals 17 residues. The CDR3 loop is CASSIAGLGANTGELFF. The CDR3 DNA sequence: TGTGCCAGTAGTATAGCAGGCTTGGGGGCAAACACCGGGGAGCTGTTTTTT.

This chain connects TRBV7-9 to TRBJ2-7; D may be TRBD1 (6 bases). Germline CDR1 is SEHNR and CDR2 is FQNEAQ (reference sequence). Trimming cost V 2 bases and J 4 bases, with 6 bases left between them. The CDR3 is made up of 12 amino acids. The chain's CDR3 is CASSLTGYEQYF. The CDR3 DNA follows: TGTGCCAGCAGCTTAACAGGGTACGAGCAGTACTTC.

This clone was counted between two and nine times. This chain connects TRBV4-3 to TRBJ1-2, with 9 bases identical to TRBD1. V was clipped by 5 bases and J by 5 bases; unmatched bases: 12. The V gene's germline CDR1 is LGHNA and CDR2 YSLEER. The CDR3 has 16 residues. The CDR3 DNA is TGCGCCAGCAGCGCTTCACAGGGGGCATTGTCTTATGGCTACACCTTC. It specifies CASSASQGALSYGYTF.

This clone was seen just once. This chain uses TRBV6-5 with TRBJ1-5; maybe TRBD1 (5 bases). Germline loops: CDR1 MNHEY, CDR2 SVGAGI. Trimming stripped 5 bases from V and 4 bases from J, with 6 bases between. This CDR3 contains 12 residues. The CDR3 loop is CASSKGNQPQHF. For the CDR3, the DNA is TGTGCCAGCAGTAAGGGGAATCAGCCCCAGCATTTT.

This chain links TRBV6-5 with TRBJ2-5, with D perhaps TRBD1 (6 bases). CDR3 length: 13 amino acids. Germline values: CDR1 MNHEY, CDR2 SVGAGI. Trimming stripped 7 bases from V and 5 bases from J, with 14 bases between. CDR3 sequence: CASINRVLETQYF. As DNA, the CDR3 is TGTGCCAGCATTAACAGGGTGTTGGAGACCCAGTACTTC.

CDR3 in DNA: TGTGCCAGCAGCCCTCGACAGGGGAAAGAGACCCAGTACTTC. This gives the protein CASSPRQGKETQYF. The genes are TRBV11-2 and TRBJ2-5, with TRBD1 identical over 8 bases. CDR1 is SGHAT, CDR2 FQNNGV, per germline. This CDR3 comprises 14 residues. Trimming removed 5 bases from V and 3 bases from J; junction bases left unmatched: 5.

The CDR3 coding sequence is TGTGCCAGCAGTTACCTACAGGGGACACAGCCCCAGCATTTT. Translation: CASSYLQGTQPQHF. This sequence joins TRBV6-6 and TRBJ1-5, with 7 nucleotides matching TRBD1. This CDR3 has 14 amino acids. The V gene's germline CDR1 is MNHNY and CDR2 SVGAGI (reference sequence). V gave up 2 bases and J gave up 7 bases; unmatched junction bases: 5.

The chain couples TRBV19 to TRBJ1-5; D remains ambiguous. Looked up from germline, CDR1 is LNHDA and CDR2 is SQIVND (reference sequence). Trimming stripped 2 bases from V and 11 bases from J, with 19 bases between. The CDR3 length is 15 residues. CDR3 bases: TGTGCCAGTAGTATACGCCAGTCCGAAGTCGGGTCCCAGCATTTT. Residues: CASSIRQSEVGSQHF.

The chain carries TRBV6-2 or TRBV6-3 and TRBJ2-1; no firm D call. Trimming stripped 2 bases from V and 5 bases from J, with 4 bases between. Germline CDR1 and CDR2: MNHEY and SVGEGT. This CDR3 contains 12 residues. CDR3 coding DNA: TGTGCCAGCAGTTACCAAAACAATGAGCAGTTCTTC. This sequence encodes CASSYQNNEQFF.